This TCR beta chain was sequenced in a study of long-term antiretroviral therapy in people with HIV. On the study more broadly: There is a gap of about a decade between the earliest samples and the later 2015 immediate-ART recommendation.

Regarding the study as a whole: Clones that expanded before ART (that is, prior to treatment) dominated the repertoire at all time points.

This was the immunoSEQ v3.0 assay at survey level. Generated by immunoSEQ multiplex PCR, the TCRdb table keeps only in-frame clones and is missing some. Altogether roughly 3,000 clones are present, about 88% being singletons, with the ten largest covering around 4.7%. With regard to this clone: Antigen unknown.

CDR3 length equals 13 residues. Germline V CDR1 and CDR2: SGDLS, YYNGEE. The ends were cut back, 0 bases at V and 6 bases at J, with 10 bases in the middle. The V call is TRBV9, the J call TRBJ2-7; D not certain. The sample here was unsorted PBMCs, taken 0.3 years after starting antiretroviral therapy. The clonotype was recovered from a woman aged 45-65 years with HIV. The CDR3 DNA follows: TGTGCCAGCAGCGTAGCTGTCTGGTCCGAGCAGTACTTC. It is translated as CASSVAVWSEQYF.